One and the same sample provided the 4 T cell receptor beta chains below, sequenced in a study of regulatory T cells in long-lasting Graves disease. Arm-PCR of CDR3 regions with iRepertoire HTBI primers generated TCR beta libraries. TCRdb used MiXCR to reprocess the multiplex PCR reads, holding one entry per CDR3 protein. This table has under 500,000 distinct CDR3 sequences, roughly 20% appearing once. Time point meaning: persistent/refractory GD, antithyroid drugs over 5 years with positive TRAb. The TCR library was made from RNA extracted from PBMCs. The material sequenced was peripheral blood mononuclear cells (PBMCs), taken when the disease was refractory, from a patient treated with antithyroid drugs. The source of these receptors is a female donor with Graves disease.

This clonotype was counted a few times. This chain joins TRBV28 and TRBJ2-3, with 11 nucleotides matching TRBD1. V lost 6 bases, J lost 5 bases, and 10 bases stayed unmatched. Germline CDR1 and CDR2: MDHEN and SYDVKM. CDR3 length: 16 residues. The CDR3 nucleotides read TGTGCCAGCAGCGCAACCGGGACAGGGGGAATAGATACGCAGTATTTT. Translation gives CASSATGTGGIDTQYF.

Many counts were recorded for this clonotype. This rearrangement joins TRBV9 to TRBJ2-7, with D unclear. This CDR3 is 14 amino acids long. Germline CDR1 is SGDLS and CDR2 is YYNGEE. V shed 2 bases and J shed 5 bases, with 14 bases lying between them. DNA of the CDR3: TGTGCCAGCAGCGTTTACCCAGGCGGTGACGAGCAGTACTTC. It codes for CASSVYPGGDEQYF.

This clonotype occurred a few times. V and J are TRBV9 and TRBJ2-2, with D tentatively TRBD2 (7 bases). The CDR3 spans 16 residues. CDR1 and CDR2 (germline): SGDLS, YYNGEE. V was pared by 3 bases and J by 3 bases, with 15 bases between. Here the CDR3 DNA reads TGTGCCAGCAGCGCAAAGGCGGGGGCCTACACCGGGGAGCTGTTTTTT. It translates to CASSAKAGAYTGELFF.

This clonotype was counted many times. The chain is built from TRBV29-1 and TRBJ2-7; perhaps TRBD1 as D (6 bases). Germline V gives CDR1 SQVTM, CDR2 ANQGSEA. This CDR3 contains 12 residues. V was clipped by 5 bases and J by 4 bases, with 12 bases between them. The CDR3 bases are TGCAGCGTTAGACAGGACACGTACGAGCAGTACTTC. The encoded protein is CSVRQDTYEQYF.